This T cell receptor beta chain was captured in a study of T cell responses to AZD1222 COVID-19 vaccine. The CDR3 loop spans 16 amino acids. Germline V gives CDR1 SGHAT, CDR2 FQNNGV. V shed 5 bases, J shed 1 base, and the junction held 4 bases outside the gene matches. Only in-frame clones appear in the TCRdb table, and some are missing; sequencing was by immunoSEQ multiplex PCR. The sample holds about 79,000 clones, more than 75% seen once. The TCR comes from an adult in good health. Sequencing used peripheral blood, obtained on day 0 of AZD1222 vaccination. V gene TRBV11-2 combines with J gene TRBJ2-2; 10 positions match TRBD2. For the CDR3, the DNA is TGTGCCAGCAGCCCTAGCGGGAGATTGAACACCGGGGAGCTGTTTTTT. Its translation is CASSPSGRLNTGELFF.